The clone carrying this T cell receptor beta chain was recorded many times. The source of the sample is a study of molecular identifiers for immune sequencing clone quantification. This CDR3 comprises 16 residues. Germline V lookup: CDR1 MDHEN, CDR2 SYDVKM. V dropped 5 bases and J dropped 1 base, with 17 bases sitting between them. TCRdb recomputed calls from the PCR reads with MiXCR, one row per CDR3 protein. Of approximately 500,000 distinct CDR3 sequences listed, 20% to 25% are singletons. The chain has TRBV28 and TRBJ2-5; D perhaps matches TRBD1 (7 bases). The source of this sequence is a human donor in good health. Some libraries in this study had Jurkat cell RNA spiked in. The specimen sequenced was naive CD8+ T cells from blood, with Jurkat cell RNA spiked in. Subset defined: FACS-sorted CD8+CD4-CCR7+CD45RA+ naive T cells. The CDR3 region is CASSTPEGASQETQYF. CDR3 sequence (DNA): TGTGCCAGCAGTACTCCGGAGGGGGCATCCCAAGAGACCCAGTACTTC.